This T cell receptor beta chain comes out of a study of shared clonotypes between healthy human individuals. Trimming cost V 8 bases and J 1 base, with 8 bases left between them. The CDR3 runs to 12 residues. Germline V lookup: CDR1 MNHNS, CDR2 SASEGT. Sequencing used immunoSEQ multiplex PCR; TCRdb keeps in-frame clones, though not all of them. The table includes roughly 700,000 clones, about 90% detected once. The TCR originated in a man between 18 and 29 years old in good health. Some clones in this sample may be carry-over from other donors' samples. The specimen sequenced was memory CD8+ T cells from PBMCs. Subset given: CD45RO+ cells pooled with CCR7-negative TemRA cells. J is TRBJ1-1 and V is TRBV6-1; D remains unclear. CDR3 DNA: TGTGCCAGCCCGTACGGGAACACTGAAGCTTTCTTT. This gives the protein CASPYGNTEAFF.